This T cell receptor beta chain was sequenced during a study of blood T cell repertoires in COVID-19. Background on the study: The United States, Italy and Spain were the sources of the acute and convalescent COVID-19 samples. PBMCs, B-cell-depleted T cells, or T cells were the source of the cDNA or gDNA that made up the material.

Measured with immunoSEQ multiplex PCR; TCRdb has only the in-frame clones, and not every one. This table holds fewer than 50,000 clones, 55% to 75% found once. Unmatched junction bases numbered 8, after V lost 4 bases and J lost 2 bases. Germline values: CDR1 SEHNR, CDR2 FQNEAQ (reference sequence). This CDR3 region has 16 residues. The sample was peripheral blood. V is TRBV7-9 and J is TRBJ2-3; 8 bases align to TRBD1. The receptor was derived from a man older than 75 with acute or convalescent COVID-19. The CDR3 sequence: CASSSSGTGATDTQYF. CDR3 in DNA: TGTGCCAGCAGCTCCTCCGGGACAGGAGCCACAGATACGCAGTATTTT.